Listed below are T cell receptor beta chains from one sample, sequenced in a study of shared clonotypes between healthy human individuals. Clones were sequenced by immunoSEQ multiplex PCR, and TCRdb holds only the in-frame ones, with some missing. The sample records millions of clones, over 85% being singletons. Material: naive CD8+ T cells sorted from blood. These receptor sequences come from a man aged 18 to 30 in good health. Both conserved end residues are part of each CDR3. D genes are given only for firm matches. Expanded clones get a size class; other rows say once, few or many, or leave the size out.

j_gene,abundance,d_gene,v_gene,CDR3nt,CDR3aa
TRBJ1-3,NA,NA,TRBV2,TGTGCCAGCAGTAGCCCCTTGGTCTCTGGAAACACCATATATTTT,CASSSPLVSGNTIYF
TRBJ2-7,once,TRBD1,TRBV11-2,TGTGCCAGCAGCTTTGACAGGGACGAGCAGTACTTC,CASSFDRDEQYF
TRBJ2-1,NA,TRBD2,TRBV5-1,TGCGCCAGCAGCCCTCACATGGGTATAGCGGGAGACAATGAGCAGTTCTTC,CASSPHMGIAGDNEQFF
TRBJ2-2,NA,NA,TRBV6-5,TGTGCCAGCAGTTACAGCCTCCTTACCGGGGAGCTGTTTTTT,CASSYSLLTGELFF
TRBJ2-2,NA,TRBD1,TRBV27,TGTGCCAGCAGTTTCGTCGGGACAGGGCCCGGGGAGCTGTTTTTT,CASSFVGTGPGELFF
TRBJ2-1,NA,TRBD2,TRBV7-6,TGTGCCAGCAGCTCCGGCGCGACTAGCGGTAATGAGCAGTTCTTC,CASSSGATSGNEQFF
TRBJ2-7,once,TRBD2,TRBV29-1,TGCAGCGTTGAAGATGCTAGCGGGATTTCTCTTGAGCAGTACTTC,CSVEDASGISLEQYF
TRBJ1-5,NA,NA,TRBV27,TGTGCCAGCGGCCAAGGGATGGGGGCCGTAGGACAGCCCCAGCATTTT,CASGQGMGAVGQPQHF
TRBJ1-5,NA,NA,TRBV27,TGTGCCAGCAGTTTATTATCCCAGGGACAGCCCCAGCATTTT,CASSLLSQGQPQHF
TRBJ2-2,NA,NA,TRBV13,TGTGCCAGCAGCTTAGAACAGAACACCGGGGAGCTGTTTTTT,CASSLEQNTGELFF
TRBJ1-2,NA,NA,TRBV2,TGTGCCAGCACCATTTACAGGGATGGCTACACCTTC,CASTIYRDGYTF
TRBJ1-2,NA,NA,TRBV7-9,TGTGCCAGCATGGACAGCGGGACGGATGGCTACACCTTC,CASMDSGTDGYTF
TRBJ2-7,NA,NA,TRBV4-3,TGCGCCAGCAGCCAAGATCTAGGGTTGGCAGGGTCCGAGCAGTACTTC,CASSQDLGLAGSEQYF
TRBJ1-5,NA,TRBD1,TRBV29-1,TGCAGCGTTCTACAGGGGGCAAGCAATCAGCCCCAGCATTTT,CSVLQGASNQPQHF
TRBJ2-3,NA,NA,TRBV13,TGTGCCAGCAGCTCCCTGGGGGGTCCAAGCACAGATACGCAGTATTTT,CASSSLGGPSTDTQYF
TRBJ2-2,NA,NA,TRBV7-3,TGTGCCAGCAGCGCCTGGGGGCAGAGGAACACCGGGGAGCTGTTTTTT,CASSAWGQRNTGELFF
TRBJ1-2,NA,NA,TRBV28,TGTGCCAGCAGCGCCGATAGGGGAGACGGCTACACCTTC,CASSADRGDGYTF
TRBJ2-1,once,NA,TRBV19,TGTGCCAGCCATGACTCCCACAATGAGCAGTTCTTC,CASHDSHNEQFF
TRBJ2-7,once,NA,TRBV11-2,TGTGCCAGCAGCTCGCCTCTTAGCTCCTACGAGCAGTACTTC,CASSSPLSSYEQYF
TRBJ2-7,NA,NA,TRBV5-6,TGTGCCAGCAGCTTGGTGGACGGCTCCTACGAGCAGTACTTC,CASSLVDGSYEQYF
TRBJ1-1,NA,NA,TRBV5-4,TGTGCCAGCAGAGAAAAAGGGGGACTTGAAGCTTTCTTT,CASREKGGLEAFF
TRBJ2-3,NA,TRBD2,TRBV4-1,TGCGCCAGCAGCCAAGACACGGCAGCGGGGGGTAGCACAGATACGCAGTATTTT,CASSQDTAAGGSTDTQYF
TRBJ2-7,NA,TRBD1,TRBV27,TGTGCCAGCAGTTTGACAGGGGGTCCCGAGCAGTACTTC,CASSLTGGPEQYF
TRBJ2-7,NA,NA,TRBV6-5,TGTGCCAGCAGTTACTCGGACGGGGACTACGAGCAGTACTTC,CASSYSDGDYEQYF
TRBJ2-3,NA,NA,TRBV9,TGTGCCAGCAGCGTAGAATACGGGAGCGTGACAGATACGCAGTATTTT,CASSVEYGSVTDTQYF
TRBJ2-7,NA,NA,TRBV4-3,TGCGCCAGCAGCCAAGATTCTCCCGAGGGGGAGGGCCACGACGAGCAGTACTTC,CASSQDSPEGEGHDEQYF
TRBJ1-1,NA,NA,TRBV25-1,TGTGCCAGCAGTTCCACAAGGGACATCAACACTGAAGCTTTCTTT,CASSSTRDINTEAFF
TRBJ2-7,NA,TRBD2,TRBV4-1,TGCGCCAGCAGCCACAAGGTGCCTAGCGGGGGTTACGAGCAGTACTTC,CASSHKVPSGGYEQYF
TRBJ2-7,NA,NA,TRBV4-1,TGCGCCAGCAGCCAAGAACTGACTTTGAGCTCCTACGAGCAGTACTTC,CASSQELTLSSYEQYF
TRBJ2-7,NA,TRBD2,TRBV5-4,TGTGCCAGCAGCTCGAGCGGGAGGGTTCCTTTCCACGAGCAGTACTTC,CASSSSGRVPFHEQYF
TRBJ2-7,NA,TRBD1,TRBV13,TGTGCCAGCAAACCCGGGACAGGGACATACGAGCAGTACTTC,CASKPGTGTYEQYF
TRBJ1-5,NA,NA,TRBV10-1,TGCGCCAGCAGTGATAGGCGGACGGACCTCGATCAGCCCCAGCATTTT,CASSDRRTDLDQPQHF
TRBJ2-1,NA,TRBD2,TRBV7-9,TGTGCCAGCAGCTTAGTGCTAGCGGTTTCCTACAATGAGCAGTTCTTC,CASSLVLAVSYNEQFF
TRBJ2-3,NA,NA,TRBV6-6,TGTGCCAGCAGTTATGTTCAGGGCAGCACAGATACGCAGTATTTT,CASSYVQGSTDTQYF
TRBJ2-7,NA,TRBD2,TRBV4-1,TGCGCCAGCAGCCCGCGGGAACTGCGGGAGGTCCCTAACTACGAGCAGTACTTC,CASSPRELREVPNYEQYF
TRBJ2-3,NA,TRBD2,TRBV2,TGTGCCAGCAGTCGGTGGGCGGGAGTGGAGACAGATACGCAGTATTTT,CASSRWAGVETDTQYF